This T cell receptor (beta chain) was recovered during a study of blood T cell repertoires in COVID-19. Study context: The origin of the acute and convalescent COVID-19 samples was the United States, Italy and Spain.

The CDR3 runs to 13 residues. In germline, CDR1 is SGHRS, CDR2 YFSETQ. Trimming took off 5 bases at V and 1 base at J, with 8 bases between the two ends. Some clones are missing from TCRdb's copy, which holds only in-frame ones; the method was immunoSEQ multiplex PCR. The table shows over 300,000 clones, with roughly 90% occurring only once. The sequenced material came from peripheral blood. The genes are TRBV5-1 and TRBJ2-3; tentatively, D is TRBD2 (5 bases). This TCR derives from a man aged 40-50 years with acute or convalescent COVID-19. The CDR3 protein is CASSSGGTDTQYF. The CDR3 region has the DNA TGCGCCAGCAGTTCCGGGGGCACAGATACGCAGTATTTT.